This TCR beta chain was sequenced in a study of blood T cells in healthy people across ages. Together with a sample-barcoded 5' primer, a J-beta primer mix was included in a second PCR lasting about 6 to 11 cycles. TCRdb called the 5' RACE reads again in MiXCR, with one record for every CDR3 protein. The data show about 1 million distinct CDR3 sequences, about 25% seen once. CDR3 length equals 13 residues. V lost 1 base to trimming and J lost 8 bases, with 10 bases between them. From germline, CDR1 is SGHDT and CDR2 YYEEEE. The same sample was also studied in work on T cells of mothers and their children.

The sequence derives from a girl aged 2-10 years in good health. The sample was blood. The chain recombines TRBV5-6 with TRBJ2-4, with unresolved D. The CDR3 sequence: CASSLRLGDIQYF. CDR3 DNA: TGTGCCAGCAGCTTGCGACTTGGGGACATTCAGTACTTC.